These 25 T cell receptor beta chains were sequenced from one sample in a study of blood T cell repertoires in COVID-19. Only in-frame clones appear in the TCRdb table, and some are missing; sequencing was by immunoSEQ multiplex PCR. Counted here are approximately 94,000 clones, about 86% occurring once; the ten biggest clones make up about 5%. The sample comprised peripheral blood. Every receptor here comes from a human donor in a cohort sampled during active COVID-19.

This rearrangement joins TRBV19 to TRBJ2-3; D call uncertain. Germline V gives CDR1 LNHDA, CDR2 SQIVND (reference sequence). The CDR3 spans 15 residues. V was clipped by 1 base and J by 2 bases, with 10 bases between them. CDR3 nucleotides: TGTGCCAGTAGTATAGTTGGCTCCAACACAGATACGCAGTATTTT. It encodes CASSIVGSNTDTQYF.

The J gene is TRBJ1-3, the V gene TRBV6-1; D is unresolved. CDR3 length equals 15 residues. V shed 2 bases and J shed 0 bases, with 8 bases lying between them. Germline V gene lookup returns CDR1 MNHNS and CDR2 SASEGT. The CDR3 nucleotides are TGTGCCAGCAGTGAACAACTGAACTCTGGAAACACCATATATTTT. Protein: CASSEQLNSGNTIYF.

The chain combines TRBV5-6 with TRBJ1-6; 10 bases align to TRBD1. The J segment lost 9 bases and the V segment lost 4 bases, leaving 13 bases of the junction unmatched. The V gene's germline CDR1 is SGHDT and CDR2 YYEEEE. This CDR3 is 17 amino acids long. Here the CDR3 reads CASSGNRDRGRLSPLHF. CDR3 sequence (DNA): TGTGCCAGCAGCGGGAACCGGGACAGGGGACGGCTTTCACCCCTCCACTTT.

The chain links TRBV2 to TRBJ1-1; 7 nucleotides align to TRBD1. V shed 6 bases and J 6 bases; nucleotides not matched to a gene: 10. CDR3 length equals 14 residues. Germline-derived CDR1 and CDR2 are SNHLY and FYNNEI. CDR3 loop: CASSRQGVSAEAFF. CDR3 nucleotide sequence: TGTGCCAGCAGCCGTCAGGGGGTGAGCGCTGAAGCTTTCTTT. The whole variable domain, filled in from reference TRBV2 and TRBJ1-1, reads EPEVTQTPSHQVTQMGQEVILRCVPISNHLYFYWYRQILGQKVEFLVSFYNNEISEKSEIFDDQFSVERPDGSNFTLKIRSTKLEDSAMYFCASSRQGVSAEAFFGQGTRLTVV.

This sequence joins TRBV5-1 and TRBJ2-1, with a weak D call TRBD1 (5 bases). Between the trimmed V and J ends, which lost 4 bases and 4 bases, there was a span of 27 bases. The germline gives CDR1 SGHRS, CDR2 YFSETQ. CDR3 size: 19 residues. The CDR3 region is CASSAPLSNNQGFYNEQFF. CDR3 DNA: TGCGCCAGCAGCGCCCCCCTATCAAACAACCAGGGATTTTACAATGAGCAGTTCTTC.

V is TRBV5-1 and J is TRBJ1-2, with a possible D match to TRBD1 (6 bases). In germline, CDR1 is SGHRS, CDR2 YFSETQ. The CDR3 consists of 14 residues. V lost 4 bases and J 3 bases, leaving 13 bases between the germline ends. The CDR3 DNA reads TGCGCCAGCAGCCCGATGGGGGCGGACTATGGCTACACCTTC. It translates to CASSPMGADYGYTF.

The chain is built from TRBV11-2 and TRBJ2-3; D not certain. The CDR3 runs to 17 residues. Trimming took 5 bases from V and 0 from J, leaving 18 bases between them. Looked up from germline, CDR1 is SGHAT and CDR2 is FQNNGV. The CDR3 bases are TGTGCCAGCAGCCTAACCTCTTTTAGCCTGAGCACAGATACGCAGTATTTT. This translates into CASSLTSFSLSTDTQYF. The full variable domain, completed using reference TRBV11-2 and TRBJ2-3, is EAGVAQSPRYKIIEKRQSVAFWCNPISGHATLYWYQQILGQGPKLLIQFQNNGVVDDSQLPKDRFSAERLKGVDSTLKIQPAKLEDSAVYLCASSLTSFSLSTDTQYFGPGTRLTVL.

This clone was observed once. CDR3 region: CASSQELAGSYNEQFF. The CDR3 coding sequence is TGTGCCAGCAGCCAGGAACTAGCGGGATCCTACAATGAGCAGTTCTTC. V and J are TRBV4-2 and TRBJ2-1; TRBD2 matches at 10 bases. CDR1 and CDR2 from the germline V gene are LGHNA and YNFKEQ. With 3 bases clipped from V and 1 base from J, the junction kept 3 bases outside the gene matches. The CDR3 is 16 amino acids.

The CDR3 loop reads CASSLRYSGGYYEQYF. The CDR3 region has the DNA TGTGCCAGCAGCTTACGGTATAGCGGGGGATATTACGAGCAGTACTTC. This rearrangement joins TRBV13 to TRBJ2-7, with 9 bases matching TRBD2. The V segment lost 2 bases and the J segment 4 bases; nucleotides outside the gene matches: 9. This CDR3 region has 16 residues. CDR1 PRHDT and CDR2 FYEKMQ come from the germline V gene (reference sequence). The full variable domain, in which reference TRBV13 and TRBJ2-7 provide the parts outside the CDR3, is AAGVIQSPRHLIKEKRETATLKCYPIPRHDTVYWYQQGPGQDPQFLISFYEKMQSDKGSIPDRFSAQQFSDYHSELNMSSLELGDSALYFCASSLRYSGGYYEQYFGPGTRLTVT.

This chain joins TRBV19 and TRBJ2-1; a possible D gene is TRBD1 (5 bases). The V gene's germline CDR1 is LNHDA and CDR2 SQIVND (reference sequence). V was pared by 5 bases and J by 9 bases, with 14 bases between. The CDR3 contains 13 residues. Here the CDR3 reads CASSPGFLGEQFF. The CDR3 coding sequence is TGTGCCAGTAGTCCAGGGTTTCTCGGTGAGCAGTTCTTC.

This sequence joins TRBV7-2 and TRBJ2-1; 8 bases agree with TRBD2. Per germline, CDR1 SGHTA and CDR2 FQGNSA. CDR3 length: 14 amino acids. Germline trimming cut 8 bases from V and 9 bases from J; bases unmatched to any gene: 12. In DNA, the CDR3 is TGTGCCAGCCGGGGGAGCGGGAGTGTTGGTGAGCAGTTCTTC. This encodes CASRGSGSVGEQFF.

This sequence joins TRBV12-5 and TRBJ2-5, with D possibly matching TRBD1 (6 bases). The CDR3 is made up of 14 amino acids. V lost 5 bases, J lost 1 base, and 11 bases lay in between. Germline V lookup: CDR1 LGHNT, CDR2 FRNRAP. CDR3 region: CASGPGTPQETQYF. In DNA, the CDR3 is TGTGCTAGTGGTCCCGGGACACCCCAAGAGACCCAGTACTTC.

This clone was seen more than once but under ten times. The V gene is TRBV7-6, the J gene TRBJ1-3, with D hard to call. This CDR3 is built from 14 residues. The V gene's germline CDR1 is SGHVS and CDR2 FNYEAQ. The ends were cut back, 5 bases at V and 0 bases at J, with 8 bases in the middle. CDR3 sequence reads: CASSRGGSGNTIYF. Here the CDR3 DNA reads TGTGCCAGCAGCCGGGGAGGCTCTGGAAACACCATATATTTT.

The gene calls are TRBV28 and TRBJ2-6; D is undetermined. Germline CDR1 MDHEN, CDR2 SYDVKM. Trimming took off 3 bases at V and 4 bases at J, with 4 bases between the two ends. The CDR3 length is 13 residues. Written as DNA, the CDR3 is TGTGCCAGCAGTTTTCGGGGGGCCAACGTCCTGACTTTC. It is translated as CASSFRGANVLTF.

The V gene is TRBV5-1, the J gene TRBJ1-2; D might be TRBD1 (5 bases). Deletions cut 5 bases from V and 2 bases from J, with 10 bases between. Germline values: CDR1 SGHRS, CDR2 YFSETQ. This CDR3 has 13 amino acids. As DNA, the CDR3 is TGCGCCAGCAGGTCTGGGGGGAACTATGGCTACACCTTC. It specifies CASRSGGNYGYTF.

The sample holds a few counts of this clone. The gene calls are TRBV19 and TRBJ1-5; maybe TRBD1 (6 bases). The germline gives CDR1 LNHDA, CDR2 SQIVND (reference sequence). This CDR3 contains 15 residues. Trimming shortened V by 5 bases and J by 3 bases, and 14 bases separated the two germline ends. This CDR3 reads CASSPDRGVNQPQHF. CDR3 DNA: TGTGCCAGTAGTCCGGACAGAGGAGTCAATCAGCCCCAGCATTTT.

The chain is built from TRBV11-2 and TRBJ1-5; D is possibly TRBD1 (5 bases). CDR3 size: 15 residues. Trimming took off 4 bases at V and 0 bases at J, with 10 bases between the two ends. From germline, CDR1 is SGHAT and CDR2 FQNNGV. Here the CDR3 reads CASSYDSNSNQPQHF. The CDR3 region has the DNA TGTGCCAGCAGCTACGACAGTAATAGCAATCAGCCCCAGCATTTT.

The CDR3 DNA is TGTGCCAGCACCCCGGGGTCGGGCCAGCCCCAGCATTTT. Protein product: CASTPGSGQPQHF. The V gene is TRBV5-5, the J gene TRBJ1-5; D is ambiguous. This CDR3 is built from 13 residues. Deletions cut 6 bases from V and 7 bases from J, with 14 bases between. Germline CDR1 is SGHKS and CDR2 is YYEKEE (reference sequence).

This clone has only a few counts. The DNA for the CDR3 is TGTGCCAGCAGTGAAGCCGAGCCCCAGACCCAGTACTTC. The encoded protein is CASSEAEPQTQYF. V usage is TRBV6-1 and J usage is TRBJ2-5; D is uncertain. This CDR3 region has 13 residues. Trimming pared 0 bases from V and 6 bases from J, leaving 8 bases between. CDR1 MNHNS and CDR2 SASEGT come from the germline V gene.

The chain links TRBV7-8 to TRBJ2-7; 8 bases are shared with TRBD1. Looked up from germline, CDR1 is SGHVS and CDR2 is FQNEAQ. CDR3 length: 16 residues. V was clipped by 3 bases and J by 2 bases; unmatched bases: 9. CDR3: CASSFPRQGSPYEQYF. The CDR3 DNA sequence: TGTGCCAGCAGCTTCCCCAGACAGGGGTCTCCCTACGAGCAGTACTTC.

The chain combines TRBV5-4 with TRBJ2-1, with D unclear. The CDR3 runs to 13 residues. V was clipped by 1 base and J by 4 bases, with 6 bases between them. In germline, CDR1 is SGHNT, CDR2 YYREEE (reference sequence). CDR3 coding DNA: TGTGCCAGCAGCTTGAGAGTTTACAATGAGCAGTTCTTC. This translates into CASSLRVYNEQFF.

The chain recombines TRBV14 with TRBJ2-3; D not resolved. The V end was cut by 0 bases, the J end by 3 bases, with 7 bases between. The CDR3 has 14 residues. CDR1 is SGHDN, CDR2 FVKESK, per germline. The CDR3 loop reads CASSQDHGTDTQYF. The CDR3 coding sequence is TGTGCCAGCAGCCAAGATCACGGGACAGATACGCAGTATTTT.

V is TRBV3-1 (or the pseudogene TRBV3-2) and J is TRBJ2-2, with 8 nucleotides matching TRBD1. Germline V gene sequence: CDR1 LGHDT, CDR2 YNNKEL (reference sequence). V shed 2 bases, J shed 6 bases, and the junction held 11 bases outside the gene matches. The CDR3 loop spans 17 amino acids. This CDR3 reads CASSQSRTGYFAGELFF. The CDR3 nucleotides are TGTGCCAGCAGCCAATCCCGGACAGGGTATTTTGCCGGGGAGCTGTTTTTT.

In its sample, this clone was seen once. CDR3 sequence reads: CASSFETGSDTQYF. The CDR3 bases are TGCGCCAGCAGCTTTGAGACAGGGTCAGATACGCAGTATTTT. This sequence joins TRBV5-1 and TRBJ2-3; 7 bases are shared with TRBD1. CDR1 is SGHRS and CDR2 is YFSETQ in the germline V gene. The ends lost 2 bases at V and 4 bases at J; junction bases unmatched: 4. CDR3 length: 14 residues. Full variable domain (remainder filled in from reference TRBV5-1 and TRBJ2-3): KAGVTQTPRYLIKTRGQQVTLSCSPISGHRSVSWYQQTPGQGLQFLFEYFSETQRNKGNFPGRFSGRQFSNSRSEMNVSTLELGDSALYLCASSFETGSDTQYFGPGTRLTVL.

The chain combines TRBV5-4 with TRBJ2-7; TRBD1 matches 10 bases. The junction had 8 bases not matched to a gene; V was cut back by 4 bases and J by 7 bases. The germline CDR1 and CDR2 sequences are SGHNT and YYREEE (reference sequence). The CDR3 consists of 14 residues. The DNA for the CDR3 is TGTGCCAGCAGCAGCCGGGACAGGGGTTGGGAGCAGTACTTC. Protein product: CASSSRDRGWEQYF.